The present TCR beta chain was sequenced within a study of T cells in Graves' hyperthyroidism and ophthalmopathy. V was pared by 1 base and J by 8 bases, with 17 bases between. Germline V gene data show CDR1 as LNHNV and CDR2 as YYDKDF (reference sequence). This CDR3 spans 15 amino acids. The CDR3 regions of TCR beta were amplified from RNA transcripts. TCR CDR3 underwent first-round RT-PCR with the HTBI primer set. TCRdb re-called the multiplex PCR reads through MiXCR, storing one row per CDR3 protein. The repertoire holds approximately 220,000 distinct CDR3 sequences, with around 18% as singletons. Regarding the study as a whole: Blood shared most expanded thyroid clonotypes above 0.001. The model forecast ophthalmopathy, anticipating it by a median about 6.5 months before onset.

Note on this clonotype: The antigen remains undetermined.

Hyperthyroidism of Graves' type that showed no ophthalmopathy progression within 18 months was stable. Each patient was aged 18 to 65 and had newly diagnosed hyperthyroidism of under 2 months' duration. The rearrangement joins TRBV15 to TRBJ1-1; unclear D gene. This sequence originates from a man between 35 and 55 years old with Graves' hyperthyroidism. Sequencing was done on a sample of blood. CDR3 region: CATSRAAFSHLEAFF. DNA of the CDR3: TGTGCCACCAGCAGAGCTGCCTTTTCTCACTTGGAAGCTTTCTTT.